The 12 T cell receptor beta chains in this list originate from one sample, sequenced in a study of OX40 agonist ivuxolimab in advanced cancers. The protocol was immunoSEQ multiplex PCR, while the TCRdb copy is restricted to in-frame clones and leaves out a portion. The repertoire includes some 49,000 clones, over 80% of them detected once, and less than 5% sits in the top ten. The source material was CD4+ or CD8+ T cells sorted from blood, sampled in a trial of the OX40 agonist ivuxolimab. The source of these receptors is an adult with an advanced solid tumor such as melanoma, head and neck, liver or kidney cancer.

The chain has TRBV7-2 and TRBJ1-3; a weak D match, TRBD1 (5 bases). From germline, CDR1 is SGHTA and CDR2 FQGNSA. V lost 1 base and J lost 0, with 16 bases in between. This CDR3 has 18 amino acids. The CDR3 loop reads CASSLVRRGRNSGNTIYF. As DNA, the CDR3 is TGTGCCAGCAGCTTAGTAAGGCGGGGACGCAACTCTGGAAACACCATATATTTT.

This clone was seen only a few times. The chain couples TRBV6-6 to TRBJ2-3; no reliable D call. The ends were cut back, 0 bases at V and 0 bases at J, with 4 bases in the middle. The germline V gene has CDR1 MNHNY and CDR2 SVGAGI (reference sequence). The CDR3 is 14 residues long. The CDR3 coding sequence is TGTGCCAGCAGTTACTCGGTTAGCACAGATACGCAGTATTTT. Its protein product is CASSYSVSTDTQYF.

The chain combines TRBV6-1 with TRBJ2-7; tentative D call: TRBD2 (6 bases). Trimming stripped 1 base from V and 6 bases from J, with 10 bases between. CDR3 length: 13 amino acids. Germline assignment: CDR1 MNHNS and CDR2 SASEGT. The CDR3 DNA reads as TGTGCCAGCAGTGAAGGGGCAGCGGGCGAGCAGTACTTC. It codes for CASSEGAAGEQYF.

The rearrangement uses TRBV7-6 and TRBJ2-5; TRBD2 agrees at 12 bases. The J call is uncertain, as TRBJ2-7 better fits the DNA end. The CDR3 is 16 residues long. Germline V gene sequence: CDR1 SGHVS, CDR2 FNYEAQ. The CDR3 loop reads CASSFTSGGTTYEQYF. Here the CDR3 DNA reads TGTGCCAGCAGCTTTACTAGCGGGGGGACCACCTACGAGCAGTACTTC.

Worth noting for this clone: At one of its ends the junction is not consistent with the germline gene, which may arise from a read error. This chain connects TRBV13 to TRBJ2-2, with a weak D call TRBD2 (6 bases). The CDR3 covers 16 residues. Germline-derived CDR1 and CDR2 are PRHDT and FYEKMQ (reference sequence). The CDR3, as DNA: TGTGCCAGCAGCCTAGGTCGGGGGAGAAACACCGGGGAGCTGTTTTTT. Translated: CASSLGRGRNTGELFF.

The chain links TRBV5-1 to TRBJ2-1; the D gene is possibly TRBD2 (7 bases). This CDR3 is 15 amino acids long. The V gene lost 0 bases and the J gene lost 9 bases, with 16 bases spanning the gap. Germline-derived CDR1 and CDR2 are SGHRS and YFSETQ. CDR3 amino acids: CASSLGTGGGVEQFF. CDR3 nucleotide sequence: TGCGCCAGCAGCTTGGGAACGGGGGGCGGGGTTGAGCAGTTCTTC.

V usage is TRBV4-3 and J usage is TRBJ2-1; D tentatively fits TRBD1 or TRBD2 (5 bases each). V gave up 1 base and J gave up 6 bases, with 10 bases separating them. The CDR3 runs 14 residues. CDR1 is LGHNA, CDR2 YSLEER, per germline. The CDR3 nucleotides read TGCGCCAGCAGCCAAGTTCCGGGGCCCAATGAGCAGTTCTTC. Translating it yields CASSQVPGPNEQFF.

The chain joins TRBV6-5 to TRBJ1-5, with 7 bases matching TRBD1. Trimming at V came to 4 bases and at J to 9 bases, leaving 9 bases not matched to a gene. Germline-derived CDR1 and CDR2 are MNHEY and SVGAGI. The CDR3 is 14 residues long. The CDR3 is CASSSYDRARPQHF. CDR3 bases: TGTGCCAGCAGTTCCTACGACAGGGCTCGGCCCCAGCATTTT.

This chain connects TRBV28 to TRBJ2-7, with D perhaps TRBD1 (5 bases). CDR1 is MDHEN and CDR2 is SYDVKM in the germline V gene. The CDR3 length is 14 residues. Deletions cut 10 bases from V and 3 bases from J, with 19 bases between. The CDR3 nucleotides read TGTGCCACCAGGGTTAGTTTAGGACACTACGAGCAGTACTTC. Its protein is CATRVSLGHYEQYF.

V and J are TRBV2 and TRBJ2-6; TRBD2 is a possible D gene (6 bases). Germline CDR1 and CDR2: SNHLY and FYNNEI. The ends were cut back, 6 bases at V and 0 bases at J, with 6 bases in the middle. The CDR3 extends over 14 amino acids. The CDR3 protein is CASRAGSGANVLTF. CDR3 sequence (DNA): TGTGCCAGCAGAGCGGGCTCTGGGGCCAACGTCCTGACTTTC.

The rearrangement uses TRBV11-3 and TRBJ2-7, with D maybe TRBD1 (5 bases). V lost 3 bases and J lost 5, with 14 bases in between. The germline gives CDR1 SGHNT, CDR2 YENEEA. The length of the CDR3 is 14 residues. CDR3 sequence reads: CASSFRTQVNEQYF. The DNA for the CDR3 is TGTGCCAGCAGCTTCCGGACACAGGTGAACGAGCAGTACTTC.

This rearrangement joins TRBV7-9 to TRBJ2-5; possibly TRBD1 or TRBD2 for D (5 bases each). Germline V gives CDR1 SEHNR, CDR2 FQNEAQ (reference sequence). The CDR3 sequence is 13 residues long. Between the trimmed V and J ends, which lost 5 bases and 3 bases, there was a span of 10 bases. The CDR3, as DNA: TGTGCCAGCAGCGTCTGGGGGAAAGAGACCCAGTACTTC. It specifies CASSVWGKETQYF.